Here is one T cell receptor (beta chain) with its context. Its antigen is unknown. Some clones are missing from TCRdb's copy, which holds only in-frame ones; the method was immunoSEQ multiplex PCR. The sample records 100,000 to 150,000 clones, 89% being singletons. The germline gives CDR1 SGHRS, CDR2 YFSETQ. This CDR3 has 17 residues. V was clipped by 5 bases and J by 6 bases; unmatched bases: 9. The data originate from a study of cytomegalovirus exposure and HLA in healthy donors. About the study: The 120 or so validation repertoires matched the roughly 700 first-cohort repertoires in platform, a later analysis reported. Study findings and constraints: That first-cohort TCR clusters tended to co-occur in the roughly 120 validation repertoires was found in a later analysis.

The gene calls are TRBV5-1 and TRBJ2-2, with 14 bases that match TRBD2. The clonotype was recovered from a woman aged 18-35 years in good health and CMV-seronegative. Sequencing input: PBMCs. This CDR3 is CASSYDQTSGGAGELFF. Written as DNA, the CDR3 is TGCGCCAGCAGTTACGACCAGACTAGCGGGGGGGCCGGGGAGCTGTTTTTT.